The 31 T cell receptor beta chains below come from one sample, sequenced in a study of cytomegalovirus exposure and HLA in healthy donors. The PCR contained 60 Vbeta and 13 Jbeta primers. Sequenced by immunoSEQ multiplex PCR; TCRdb stores in-frame clones only, minus some. The table has approximately 110,000 clones, 70% to 80% seen once. Sample: PBMCs. The receptor set was obtained from a woman between 18 and 29 years old in good health and CMV-seropositive.

The chain employs TRBV19 and TRBJ2-7; 8 bases fit TRBD1. V trimming: 6 bases; J trimming: 2 bases; junction bases outside the gene matches: 9. CDR1 LNHDA and CDR2 SQIVND come from the germline V gene (reference sequence). The CDR3 is made up of 15 amino acids. Written as DNA, the CDR3 is TGTGCCAGTAGACGACAGGGGATGTCCCCCTACGAGCAGTACTTC. Translating gives CASRRQGMSPYEQYF.

The chain recombines TRBV6-1 with TRBJ1-2, with TRBD1 matching 9 bases. Losses at the gene ends were 5 bases for V and 6 bases for J; bases not matched to a gene: 7. Per germline, CDR1 MNHNS and CDR2 SASEGT. The CDR3 loop spans 14 amino acids. The CDR3 reads CASSPVGQGNGYTF. The CDR3 DNA is TGTGCCAGCAGTCCCGTTGGACAGGGGAATGGCTACACCTTC.

This sequence joins TRBV19 and TRBJ1-1; D is unresolved. Between the trimmed V and J ends, which lost 6 bases and 5 bases, there was a span of 10 bases. Germline V gene lookup returns CDR1 LNHDA and CDR2 SQIVND (reference sequence). CDR3 length equals 12 residues. CDR3: CASRGRGTEAFF. DNA for the CDR3: TGTGCCAGTAGGGGCCGGGGAACTGAAGCTTTCTTT.

The CDR3 loop reads CAWILQGVYTEAFF. The CDR3 bases are TGTGCCTGGATATTACAGGGGGTGTACACTGAAGCTTTCTTT. V is TRBV30 and J is TRBJ1-1; TRBD1 matches at 8 bases. V dropped 4 bases and J dropped 3; count of bases not matched to a gene: 7. Germline V CDR1 and CDR2: GTSNPN, SVGIG (reference sequence). The CDR3 runs 14 residues.

The chain carries TRBV7-8 and TRBJ2-3; D unclear. The germline V and J ends were trimmed by 2 bases and 0 bases, with 6 bases remaining between them. From germline, CDR1 is SGHVS and CDR2 FQNEAQ. The CDR3 contains 14 residues. This CDR3 is CASSLSRSTDTQYF. As DNA, the CDR3 is TGTGCCAGCAGCTTATCTAGGAGCACAGATACGCAGTATTTT.

As regards this clone: Other DNA variants within this sample encode the same CDR3. CDR3 in amino acids: CASTRGPNTEAFF. The CDR3 nucleotides read TGTGCCAGCACCAGGGGCCCTAACACTGAAGCTTTCTTT. The chain recombines TRBV2 with TRBJ1-1, with D perhaps matching TRBD1 (6 bases). CDR1 is SNHLY and CDR2 is FYNNEI in the germline V gene. V was clipped by 7 bases and J by 2 bases, with 11 bases between them. This CDR3 has 13 amino acids.

V and J are TRBV10-1 and TRBJ2-7; D is undetermined. The CDR3 length is 17 residues. CDR1 and CDR2 from the germline V gene are WNHNN and SYGVQD (reference sequence). Trimming removed 3 bases from V and 2 bases from J, with 20 bases in between. CDR3 DNA: TGCGCCAGCAGTGATTGGGCTGGGCGTCTGGATCCCTACGAGCAGTACTTC. Its protein is CASSDWAGRLDPYEQYF.

The V call is TRBV7-2, the J call TRBJ1-3; D remains ambiguous. This CDR3 is built from 16 residues. Looked up from germline, CDR1 is SGHTA and CDR2 is FQGNSA. The V end was cut by 1 base, the J end by 0 bases, with 10 bases between. The CDR3 sequence: CASSLVLGSSGNTIYF. The DNA for the CDR3 is TGTGCCAGCAGCTTAGTTCTGGGGAGCTCTGGAAACACCATATATTTT.

This clone appeared a few times. The V call is TRBV6-1, the J call TRBJ1-1; D is ambiguous. CDR1 is MNHNS, CDR2 SASEGT, per germline. The CDR3 has 12 residues. V was shortened by 8 bases and J by 1 base, with 8 bases between the two germline ends. CDR3 amino acids: CASAYRNTEAFF. The CDR3 DNA is TGTGCCAGCGCCTATAGGAACACTGAAGCTTTCTTT.

The chain recombines TRBV30 with TRBJ1-1; no reliable D call. This CDR3 has 13 amino acids. Trimming cost V 0 bases and J 1 base, with 6 bases left between them. Per germline, CDR1 GTSNPN and CDR2 SVGIG (reference sequence). CDR3 DNA sequence: TGTGCCTGGAGTGTTGAGGGGAACACTGAAGCTTTCTTT. Amino acids: CAWSVEGNTEAFF.

The chain couples TRBV4-2 to TRBJ2-5; 8 positions match TRBD2. Trimming took 1 base from V and 0 from J; bases not matched to a gene: 4. Germline CDR1 is LGHNA and CDR2 is YNFKEQ. This CDR3 comprises 16 residues. CDR3 in amino acids: CASSQGTSRDQETQYF. As DNA, the CDR3 is TGTGCCAGCAGCCAAGGGACTAGCAGAGACCAAGAGACCCAGTACTTC.

The chain combines TRBV2 with TRBJ2-7, with TRBD1 identical over 8 bases. Looked up from germline, CDR1 is SNHLY and CDR2 is FYNNEI. The junction had 7 bases not matched to a gene; V was cut back by 6 bases and J by 3 bases. The CDR3 is 14 amino acids. CDR3 sequence reads: CASRETGADYEQYF. CDR3 DNA: TGTGCCAGCAGAGAGACAGGGGCGGACTACGAGCAGTACTTC.

Only one count was recorded for this clone. The V call is TRBV19, the J call TRBJ2-1; perhaps TRBD2 as D (6 bases). The germline V and J ends were trimmed by 6 bases and 3 bases, with 15 bases remaining between them. The CDR3 contains 15 residues. Looked up from germline, CDR1 is LNHDA and CDR2 is SQIVND (reference sequence). CDR3: CASSRSGEDYNEQFF. As DNA, the CDR3 is TGTGCCAGTAGCCGATCGGGAGAGGACTACAATGAGCAGTTCTTC. The full variable domain, rest sourced from reference TRBV19 and TRBJ2-1, is DGGITQSPKYLFRKEGQNVTLSCEQNLNHDAMYWYRQDPGQGLRLIYYSQIVNDFQKGDIAEGYSVSREKKESFPLTVTSAQKNPTAFYLCASSRSGEDYNEQFFGPGTRLTVL.

The genes are TRBV2 and TRBJ2-3; D is perhaps TRBD2 (5 bases). The CDR3 contains 11 residues. V was pared by 7 bases and J by 8 bases, with 10 bases between. CDR1 SNHLY and CDR2 FYNNEI come from the germline V gene. The chain's CDR3 is CASTTAGTQYF. CDR3 DNA sequence: TGTGCCAGCACGACCGCGGGTACGCAGTATTTT.

This chain links TRBV7-9 with TRBJ1-1, with D hard to call. The CDR3 loop spans 17 amino acids. Between the trimmed V and J ends, which lost 3 bases and 4 bases, there was a span of 21 bases. CDR1 is SEHNR and CDR2 is FQNEAQ in the germline V gene (reference sequence). The CDR3 DNA is TGTGCCAGCAGCTTTACAGCCCGCCGCATACTCAGCACTGAAGCTTTCTTT. This sequence encodes CASSFTARRILSTEAFF.

The chain couples TRBV19 to TRBJ1-5; 9 bases map to TRBD1. V shed 6 bases, J shed 6 bases, and the junction held 9 bases outside the gene matches. The germline V gene encodes CDR1 LNHDA and CDR2 SQIVND (reference sequence). The length of the CDR3 is 15 residues. The CDR3 loop reads CASSQQGARGQPQHF. The DNA for the CDR3 is TGTGCCAGTAGCCAACAGGGGGCGCGCGGTCAGCCCCAGCATTTT.

V gene TRBV2 combines with J gene TRBJ2-7; TRBD1 matches 10 bases. Germline V gives CDR1 SNHLY, CDR2 FYNNEI. The CDR3 has 13 amino acids. V trimming: 2 bases; J trimming: 7 bases; junction bases outside the gene matches: 2. The CDR3 sequence: CASSEWDRGEQYF. CDR3 coding DNA: TGTGCCAGCAGTGAATGGGACAGGGGAGAGCAGTACTTC.

The rearrangement uses TRBV7-9 and TRBJ2-7; a weak D match, TRBD1 (5 bases). V lost 1 base to trimming and J lost 2 bases, with 9 bases between them. There are 14 residues in the CDR3. Germline V gives CDR1 SEHNR, CDR2 FQNEAQ (reference sequence). The CDR3 protein is CASSLELGPYEQYF. CDR3 coding DNA: TGTGCCAGCAGCTTAGAATTGGGGCCCTACGAGCAGTACTTC.

Here the CDR3 reads CASSQGTGNTIYF. CDR3 bases: TGCGCCAGCAGTCAGGGGACTGGAAACACCATATATTTT. The V and J genes are TRBV10-1 and TRBJ1-3, with a tentative D call TRBD1 (6 bases). The CDR3 is made up of 13 amino acids. With 5 bases removed from V and 2 bases from J, the gap between germline ends came to 7 bases. Germline CDR1 and CDR2: WNHNN and SYGVQD (reference sequence).

Regarding this clone: Other DNA sequences in the same sample also yield this CDR3. The J gene is TRBJ1-3, the V gene TRBV30; D is uncertain. CDR1 is GTSNPN and CDR2 is SVGIG in the germline V gene (reference sequence). There are 14 residues in the CDR3. With 0 bases removed from V and 4 bases from J, the gap between germline ends came to 10 bases. The CDR3 region is CAWSVLGKGNTIYF. The CDR3 region has the DNA TGTGCCTGGAGTGTACTCGGGAAAGGAAACACCATATATTTT.

The chain couples TRBV2 to TRBJ2-4, with 9 bases identical to TRBD1. This CDR3 is built from 15 residues. V was pared by 7 bases and J by 3 bases, with 7 bases of the junction left unmatched. Germline loops: CDR1 SNHLY, CDR2 FYNNEI. As DNA, the CDR3 is TGTGCCAGCACTTTAGGACAGGGGAACAAAAACATTCAGTACTTC. Translation: CASTLGQGNKNIQYF.

The gene calls are TRBV6-6 and TRBJ1-5, with D possibly being TRBD1 (5 bases). The CDR3 is 16 residues long. Germline CDR1 and CDR2: MNHNY and SVGAGI (reference sequence). Trimming took off 0 bases at V and 7 bases at J, with 16 bases between the two ends. CDR3 in DNA: TGTGCCAGCAGTTACTCGTCGGCGGGGGGAGGGCAGCCCCAGCATTTT. Its translation: CASSYSSAGGGQPQHF.

The CDR3 coding sequence is TGTGCCAGCAGTTACTCGGGACTAGTTTCCGAGCAGTACTTC. It translates to CASSYSGLVSEQYF. The V call is TRBV6-5, the J call TRBJ2-7; 8 positions match TRBD2. The germline CDR1 and CDR2 sequences are MNHEY and SVGAGI. The CDR3 is 14 amino acids. V lost 0 bases and J lost 6; bases outside the gene matches: 4.

The chain combines TRBV9 with TRBJ2-1, with a possible D match to TRBD1 (5 bases). V shed 4 bases and J shed 9 bases, with 14 bases lying between them. Germline-derived CDR1 and CDR2 are SGDLS and YYNGEE. This CDR3 is built from 13 residues. The CDR3 is CASSLGPGGEQFF. Here the CDR3 DNA reads TGTGCCAGCAGCTTGGGGCCCGGTGGTGAGCAGTTCTTC. The full variable domain, with the rest looked up from reference TRBV9 and TRBJ2-1, is DSGVTQTPKHLITATGQRVTLRCSPRSGDLSVYWYQQSLDQGLQFLIQYYNGEERAKGNILERFSAQQFPDLHSELNLSSLELGDSALYFCASSLGPGGEQFFGPGTRLTVL.

This clone has a handful of counts. The genes are TRBV5-1 and TRBJ2-3; the match to TRBD2 covers 11 bases. V was clipped by 4 bases and J by 2 bases; unmatched bases: 3. Germline V gives CDR1 SGHRS, CDR2 YFSETQ. This CDR3 has 15 residues. Here the CDR3 reads CASSELAGVTDTQYF. In DNA, the CDR3 is TGCGCCAGCAGCGAACTAGCGGGGGTCACAGATACGCAGTATTTT.

The chain recombines TRBV4-1 with TRBJ1-2; D is unresolved. Germline V gene sequence: CDR1 MGHRA, CDR2 YSYEKL. Trimming removed 1 base from V and 3 bases from J, with 12 bases in between. The CDR3 runs 15 residues. CDR3 sequence: CASSQGHATDYGYTF. In DNA, the CDR3 is TGCGCCAGCAGCCAAGGACACGCTACCGACTATGGCTACACCTTC.

The V gene is TRBV9, the J gene TRBJ2-5, with 16 bases fitting TRBD2. The CDR3 spans 18 residues. The J segment lost 5 bases and the V segment lost 2 bases, leaving 9 bases of the junction unmatched. The germline CDR1 and CDR2 sequences are SGDLS and YYNGEE. The CDR3 here is CASSVGTSGRALGETQYF. The CDR3 DNA is TGTGCCAGCAGCGTTGGGACTAGCGGGAGGGCCCTCGGCGAGACCCAGTACTTC.

V and J are TRBV11-2 and TRBJ2-7, with TRBD2 as a possible D gene (7 bases). CDR3 size: 14 residues. V lost 5 bases, J lost 0 bases, and 11 bases lay in between. In germline, CDR1 is SGHAT, CDR2 FQNNGV. The DNA of the CDR3 is TGTGCCAGCAGCACTCGGGGGGCCTCCTACGAGCAGTACTTC. It yields the protein CASSTRGASYEQYF. Full variable domain (outside the CDR3, taken from reference TRBV11-2 and TRBJ2-7): EAGVAQSPRYKIIEKRQSVAFWCNPISGHATLYWYQQILGQGPKLLIQFQNNGVVDDSQLPKDRFSAERLKGVDSTLKIQPAKLEDSAVYLCASSTRGASYEQYFGPGTRLTVT.

The J gene is TRBJ1-1, the V gene TRBV6-6, with no clear D. Germline assignment: CDR1 MNHNY and CDR2 SVGAGI (reference sequence). Trimming removed 8 bases from V and 3 bases from J, with 16 bases in between. The length of the CDR3 is 14 residues. The CDR3 DNA reads TGTGCCAGCGGCCTGCGGGTTGAGTACACTGAAGCTTTCTTT. Translated, it gives CASGLRVEYTEAFF.

This chain connects TRBV10-1 to TRBJ2-1; tentatively, D is TRBD2 (6 bases). Deletions cut 4 bases from V and 8 bases from J, with 18 bases between. This CDR3 is 15 amino acids long. The V gene's germline CDR1 is WNHNN and CDR2 SYGVQD (reference sequence). CDR3: CASSGSLWRGDEQFF. CDR3 nucleotides: TGCGCCAGCAGTGGCTCACTTTGGAGGGGCGATGAGCAGTTCTTC.

V and J are TRBV5-8 and TRBJ1-4; D remains ambiguous. The CDR3 is made up of 14 amino acids. CDR1 and CDR2 from the germline V gene are SGHTS and YDEGEE. Trimming took off 5 bases at V and 8 bases at J, with 16 bases between the two ends. For the CDR3, the DNA is TGTGCCAGCAGTTACGGTTATACGAGGGAAAAACTGTTTTTT. It yields the protein CASSYGYTREKLFF.